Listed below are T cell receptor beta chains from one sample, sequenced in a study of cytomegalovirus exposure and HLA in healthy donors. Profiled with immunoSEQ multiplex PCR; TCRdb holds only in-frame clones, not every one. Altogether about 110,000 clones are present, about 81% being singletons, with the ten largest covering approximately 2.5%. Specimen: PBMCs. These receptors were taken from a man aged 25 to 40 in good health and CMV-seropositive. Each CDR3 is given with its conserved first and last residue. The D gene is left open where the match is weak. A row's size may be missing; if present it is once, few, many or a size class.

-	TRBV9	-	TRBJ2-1	CASSVDGNEQFF	TGTGCCAGCAGCGTAGACGGGAATGAGCAGTTCTTC
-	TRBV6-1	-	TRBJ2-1	CASSEAAGIREQFF	TGTGCCAGCAGTGAAGCCGCAGGGATACGGGAGCAGTTCTTC
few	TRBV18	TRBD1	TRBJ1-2	CASSPRQGFDYGYTF	TGTGCCAGCTCACCACGACAGGGGTTTGACTATGGCTACACCTTC
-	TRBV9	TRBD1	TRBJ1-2	CASSAGGQLNYGYTF	TGTGCCAGCAGCGCAGGGGGACAGCTTAACTATGGCTACACCTTC
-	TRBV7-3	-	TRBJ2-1	CASSLTSDSGGYNEQFF	TGTGCCAGCAGCTTAACGTCAGACAGTGGTGGGTATAATGAGCAGTTCTTC
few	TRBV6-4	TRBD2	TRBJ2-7	CASSDSRVGSGGPTYEQYF	TGTGCCAGCAGTGACTCGAGGGTAGGGAGCGGGGGGCCCACCTACGAGCAGTACTTC
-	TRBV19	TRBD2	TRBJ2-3	CASSTTSGGINTQYF	TGTGCCAGTAGTACCACTAGCGGGGGGATAAATACGCAGTATTTT
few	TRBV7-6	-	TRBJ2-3	CASSSTQLGLIQDTQYF	TGTGCCAGCAGCTCCACCCAACTCGGACTGATTCAAGATACGCAGTATTTT
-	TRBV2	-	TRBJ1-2	CASSAPPGGYTF	TGTGCCAGCAGTGCACCCCCGGGGGGCTACACCTTC
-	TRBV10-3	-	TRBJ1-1	CAIRPGQNTEAFF	TGTGCCATCAGGCCGGGACAAAACACTGAAGCTTTCTTT
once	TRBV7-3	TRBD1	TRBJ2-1	CASSSLTNRGSSYNEQFF	TGTGCCAGCAGCTCCTTAACAAACAGGGGGAGCTCCTACAATGAGCAGTTCTTC
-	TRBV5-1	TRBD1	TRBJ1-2	CASSFYRTGDHYGYTF	TGCGCCAGCAGCTTTTACAGGACAGGGGACCACTATGGCTACACCTTC
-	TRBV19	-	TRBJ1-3	CATSGAAVSGNTIYF	TGTGCCACCAGCGGGGCAGCAGTCTCTGGAAACACCATATATTTT
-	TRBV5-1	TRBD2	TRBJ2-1	CASRQGGRNEQFF	TGCGCCAGCAGGCAGGGAGGGCGTAATGAGCAGTTCTTC
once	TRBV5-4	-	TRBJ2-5	CASSLTGSGETQYF	TGTGCCAGCAGCCTTACGGGGTCCGGAGAGACCCAGTACTTC
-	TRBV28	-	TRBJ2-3	CASNPGSTDTQYF	TGTGCCAGCAATCCAGGGAGCACAGATACGCAGTATTTT
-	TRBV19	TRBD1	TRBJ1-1	CASRFGTGGPTEAFF	TGTGCCAGTAGATTCGGGACAGGGGGCCCCACTGAAGCTTTCTTT
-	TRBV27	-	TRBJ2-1	CASSLSSGETYNEQFF	TGTGCCAGCAGTTTATCGTCAGGGGAGACCTACAATGAGCAGTTCTTC
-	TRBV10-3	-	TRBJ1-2	CAISEYEEYGYTF	TGTGCCATCAGTGAGTATGAGGAATATGGCTACACCTTC
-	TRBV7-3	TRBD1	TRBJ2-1	CASSPDRVLVNEQFF	TGTGCCAGCAGCCCTGACAGGGTACTCGTCAATGAGCAGTTCTTC
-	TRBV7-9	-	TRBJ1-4	CASSSPALTGEKLFF	TGTGCCAGCAGCTCGCCTGCGTTGACGGGTGAAAAACTGTTTTTT
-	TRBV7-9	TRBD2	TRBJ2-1	CSSSLSGGPYNEQFF	TGTTCCAGCAGCTTAAGCGGGGGGCCCTACAATGAGCAGTTCTTC
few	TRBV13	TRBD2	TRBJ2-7	CASSLLIAGGYEQYF	TGTGCCAGCAGCTTACTAATAGCGGGGGGATACGAGCAGTACTTC
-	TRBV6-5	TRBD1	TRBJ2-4	CASQTRGQGGNSQYF	TGTGCCAGCCAGACCAGGGGGCAAGGGGGAAACAGTCAGTACTTC
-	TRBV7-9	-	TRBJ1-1	CASSWETGSEAFF	TGTGCCAGCAGCTGGGAAACAGGGTCAGAAGCTTTCTTT
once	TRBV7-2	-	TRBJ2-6	CASSLGGGANVLTF	TGTGCCAGCAGCTTGGGGGGTGGGGCCAACGTCCTGACTTTC
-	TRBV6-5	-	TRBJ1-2	CASRGGGDYGYTF	TGTGCCAGCAGGGGAGGGGGGGACTATGGCTACACCTTC
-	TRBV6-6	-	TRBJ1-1	CASSYSNGNTEAFF	TGTGCCAGCAGTTACTCGAACGGGAACACTGAAGCTTTCTTT
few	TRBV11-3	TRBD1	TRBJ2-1	CASSLEGTGGLYNEQFF	TGTGCCAGCAGCTTAGAGGGGACAGGGGGCCTGTACAATGAGCAGTTCTTC